Sequencing of this T cell receptor beta chain was carried out in a study of radiotherapy plus CTLA-4 blockade in lung cancer. With regard to this clone: Its antigen is as yet unknown.

Measured with immunoSEQ multiplex PCR; TCRdb has only the in-frame clones, and not every one. The data show some 110,000 clones, more than 75% seen once. CDR1 and CDR2 from the germline V gene are GTSNPN and SVGIG (reference sequence). CDR3 size: 15 residues. V dropped 3 bases and J dropped 0 bases, with 12 bases sitting between them. Study observations and caveats: In blood, tumor-derived TCR clones expanded after radiotherapy plus ipilimumab.

The gene calls are TRBV30 and TRBJ1-5; D is ambiguous. Material: peripheral blood, obtained from a patient treated with radiotherapy plus ipilimumab. The clonotype originates from a human donor with non-small cell lung cancer that progressed on radiotherapy plus ipilimumab. Some clones in this sample may be carry-over from other donors' samples. The CDR3 DNA follows: TGTGCCTGGAGGGAAAAAGCGTTTAGCAATCAGCCCCAGCATTTT. Translated, it gives CAWREKAFSNQPQHF.